This T cell receptor beta chain originates from a study of T cell responses to AZD1222 COVID-19 vaccine (dated by TCRdb to about 2021). For the wider study: TCR sequencing covered roughly 230 trial participants: 207 given two doses of AZD1222 and about 26 given two doses of MenACWY control vaccine. Trial participants were enrolled into age subgroups of 18-55, 56-69 and 70-plus years, which contained 148, 28 and 57 TCR-sequenced participants, respectively.

Trimming costs V 0 bases and J 6 bases, and their ends lie 22 bases apart. The germline V gene sets CDR1 to SGDLS and CDR2 to YYNGEE. The cysteine opens and the phenylalanine closes a CDR3 of 18 amino acids. This entry keeps only the CDR3 DNA: 54 bases, framed from base 1. With regard to this clone: Its antigen is still unknown. No base quality information exists; no much larger clone differs at one position.

General conclusions and limits of the study: Because no samples from the day 14 peak response were available, repertoires could be characterized only after the peak T cell response. Most participants were white British and females outnumbered males, and the authors suggested that clonal diversity may have been underestimated. Reportedly, close to half of the unique spike-specific TCRs recognized epitopes lying outside the regions that are mutated in the B.1.351 and B.1.1.7 variants. After two AZD1222 doses, both the breadth and the depth of spike-specific TCRs were significantly higher than at day 0 and than in MenACWY recipients. The 56-69-year group was small, and its depth increase did not reach significance, likely because of low power. Only six AZD1222 recipients were SARS-CoV-2 seropositive at baseline, limiting conclusions about previously exposed vaccinees. The whole spike protein was spanned by vaccine-associated CD4 TCRs, and dominant responses were seen in regions 160-218 and 743-854.

This specimen's time point label, per the study, means: about 28 days (+/-7) after the second vaccine dose. The sample's treatment or condition label, decoded: meningococcal conjugate vaccine given as trial control. Samples from vaccinated people were obtained from the UK trials COV001 and COV002, which included a single-blind randomized controlled phase 2/3 trial of AZD1222 (ChAdOx1 nCoV-19) in healthy adults. For TCRbeta chain sequencing, PBMC samples from trial participants were taken at day 0 and at day 28 after the second dose. The CDR3 regions of human TCRbeta chains were analyzed by immunosequencing. The published analysis was carried out like this. TCRs in the repertoires were compared against a reference library of SARS-CoV-2-specific TCRs that had been generated with the MIRA antigen-specificity platform. Breadth was defined as the fraction of unique TCRs that were SARS-CoV-2-associated, and depth was defined as the fraction of total T cells that were SARS-CoV-2-associated. Using the MIRA data, each spike-specific TCR was assigned both to the spike region to which the TCR was reactive and to a CD4 or CD8 class. Log10-transformed breadth and depth values were compared by one-way ANOVA with Sidak's multiple comparisons tests. As stored in TCRdb, this immuneACCESS dataset retains in-frame rearrangements with V and J assigned. A fraction of the clones does not appear; measured against another copy, unresolved V genes explain less than half of the discrepancy, and the remainder lacks a known reason. That table is the source of V, J and clone size, and D and trimming were worked out from the DNA. Recorded for this sample are around 100,000 clones; around nine tenths of them occurred a single time. More than 2.5% of the sample is held by the ten biggest clonotypes.

Source: peripheral blood, taken 28 days after the second dose of the MenACWY control vaccine. This TCR was sampled from an adult who received the MenACWY meningococcal vaccine as a control. This chain is built from TRBV9 and TRBJ2-1; the D assignment is uncertain and may be TRBD1 or TRBD2, with 5 bases supporting each. Here the CDR3 is given as CASSVARSAGTGPNEQFF. The sequenced DNA: TGTGCCAGCAGCGTAGCACGTTCTGCCGGGACGGGACCCAATGAGCAGTTCTTC.